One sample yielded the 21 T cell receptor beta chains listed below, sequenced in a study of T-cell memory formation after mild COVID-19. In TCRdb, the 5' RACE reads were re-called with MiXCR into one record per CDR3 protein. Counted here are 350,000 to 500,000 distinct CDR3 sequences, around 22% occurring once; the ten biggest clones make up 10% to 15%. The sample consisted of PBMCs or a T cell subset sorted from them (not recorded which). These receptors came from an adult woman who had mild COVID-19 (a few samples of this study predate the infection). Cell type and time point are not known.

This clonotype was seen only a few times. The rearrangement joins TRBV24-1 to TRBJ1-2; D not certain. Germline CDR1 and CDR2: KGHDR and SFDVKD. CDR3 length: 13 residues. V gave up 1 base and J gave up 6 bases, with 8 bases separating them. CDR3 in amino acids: CATSDLSGDGYTF. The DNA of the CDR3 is TGTGCCACCAGTGATTTATCCGGCGATGGCTACACCTTC.

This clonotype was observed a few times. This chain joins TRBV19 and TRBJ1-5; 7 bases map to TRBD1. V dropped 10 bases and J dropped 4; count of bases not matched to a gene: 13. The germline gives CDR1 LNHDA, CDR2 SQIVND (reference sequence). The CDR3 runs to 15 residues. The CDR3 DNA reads TGTGCCACATGCCCTGGACAGGCCCCAAATCAGCCCCAGCATTTT. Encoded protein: CATCPGQAPNQPQHF.

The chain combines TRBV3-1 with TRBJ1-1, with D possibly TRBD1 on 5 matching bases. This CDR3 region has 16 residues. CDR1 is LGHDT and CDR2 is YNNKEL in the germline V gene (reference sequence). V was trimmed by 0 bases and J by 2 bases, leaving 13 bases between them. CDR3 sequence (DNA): TGTGCCAGCAGCCAAGAGGTGGGACGGGGTAACACTGAAGCTTTCTTT. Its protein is CASSQEVGRGNTEAFF.

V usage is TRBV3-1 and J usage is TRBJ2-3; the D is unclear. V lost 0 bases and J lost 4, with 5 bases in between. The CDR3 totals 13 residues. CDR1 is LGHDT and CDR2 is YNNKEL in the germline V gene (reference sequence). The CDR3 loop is CASSQDGPDTQYF. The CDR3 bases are TGTGCCAGCAGCCAAGACGGCCCAGATACGCAGTATTTT.

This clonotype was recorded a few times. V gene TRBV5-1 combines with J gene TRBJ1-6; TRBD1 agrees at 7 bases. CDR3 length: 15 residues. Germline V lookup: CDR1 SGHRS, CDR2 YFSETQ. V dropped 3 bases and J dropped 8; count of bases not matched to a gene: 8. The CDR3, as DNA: TGCGCCAGCAGCTCCGGGCACAGGGGAGATTCACCCCTCCACTTT. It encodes CASSSGHRGDSPLHF.

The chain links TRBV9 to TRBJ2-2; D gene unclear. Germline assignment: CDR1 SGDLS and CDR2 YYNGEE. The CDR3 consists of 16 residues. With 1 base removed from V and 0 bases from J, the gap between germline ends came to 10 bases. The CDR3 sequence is CASSVSVLTNTGELFF. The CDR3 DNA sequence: TGTGCCAGCAGCGTAAGTGTGCTAACGAACACCGGGGAGCTGTTTTTT.

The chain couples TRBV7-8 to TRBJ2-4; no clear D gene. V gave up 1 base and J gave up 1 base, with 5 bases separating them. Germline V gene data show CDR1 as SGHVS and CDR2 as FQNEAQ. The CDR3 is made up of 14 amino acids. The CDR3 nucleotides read TGTGCCAGCAGCTTAGGTGCGGCCAAAAACATTCAGTACTTC. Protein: CASSLGAAKNIQYF. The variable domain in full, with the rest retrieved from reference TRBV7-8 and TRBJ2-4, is GAGVSQSPRYKVAKRGQDVALRCDPISGHVSLFWYQQALGQGPEFLTYFQNEAQLDKSGLPSDRFFAERPEGSVSTLKIQRTQQEDSAVYLCASSLGAAKNIQYFGAGTRLSVL.

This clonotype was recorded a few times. The CDR3 DNA follows: TGCAGTGCTAGAGATCGGCAGGGTAATGAGCAGTTCTTC. This sequence encodes CSARDRQGNEQFF. This rearrangement joins TRBV20-1 to TRBJ2-1; the D gene is possibly TRBD1 (5 bases). V was pared by 0 bases and J by 7 bases, with 10 bases between. Germline CDR1 and CDR2: DFQATT and SNEGSKA (reference sequence). The CDR3 length is 13 residues.

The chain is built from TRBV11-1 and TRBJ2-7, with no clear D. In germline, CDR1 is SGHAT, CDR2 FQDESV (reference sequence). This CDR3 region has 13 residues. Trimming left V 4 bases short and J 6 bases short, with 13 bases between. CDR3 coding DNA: TGTGCCAGCAGCTCAGACCGTTTCGCCGAGCAGTACTTC. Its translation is CASSSDRFAEQYF.

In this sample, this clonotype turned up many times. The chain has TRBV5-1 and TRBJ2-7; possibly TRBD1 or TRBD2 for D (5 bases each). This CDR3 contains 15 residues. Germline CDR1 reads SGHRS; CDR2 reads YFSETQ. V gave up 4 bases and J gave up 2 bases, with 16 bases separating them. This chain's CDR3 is CASSPRGSGTYEQYF. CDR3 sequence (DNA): TGCGCCAGCAGCCCCCGGGGCAGCGGTACCTACGAGCAGTACTTC.

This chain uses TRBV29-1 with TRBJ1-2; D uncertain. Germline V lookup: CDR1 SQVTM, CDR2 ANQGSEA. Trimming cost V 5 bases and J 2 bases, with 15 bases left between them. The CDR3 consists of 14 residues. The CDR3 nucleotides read TGCAGCGTTTCTCAGGAAGTTTGGAACTATGGCTACACCTTC. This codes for CSVSQEVWNYGYTF.

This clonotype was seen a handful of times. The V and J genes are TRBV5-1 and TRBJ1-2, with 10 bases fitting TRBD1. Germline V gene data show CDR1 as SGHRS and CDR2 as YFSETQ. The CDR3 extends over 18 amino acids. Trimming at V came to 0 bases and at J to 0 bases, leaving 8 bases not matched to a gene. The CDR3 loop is CASSLGTGTGASNYGYTF. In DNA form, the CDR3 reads TGCGCCAGCAGCTTGGGGACCGGGACAGGGGCCTCTAACTATGGCTACACCTTC.

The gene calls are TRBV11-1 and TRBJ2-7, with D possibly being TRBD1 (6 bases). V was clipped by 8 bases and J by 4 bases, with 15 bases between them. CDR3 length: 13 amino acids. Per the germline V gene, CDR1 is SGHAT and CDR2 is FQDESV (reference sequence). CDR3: CASSWGRRYEQYF. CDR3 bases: TGTGCCAGCTCCTGGGGGCGCAGGTACGAGCAGTACTTC.

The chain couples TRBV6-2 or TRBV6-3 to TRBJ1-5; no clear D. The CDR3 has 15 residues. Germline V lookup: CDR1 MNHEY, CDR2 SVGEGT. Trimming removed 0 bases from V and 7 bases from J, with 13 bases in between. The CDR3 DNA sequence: TGTGCCAGCAGTTACTCGTTTGCACTTAAGCAGCCCCAGCATTTT. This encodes CASSYSFALKQPQHF.

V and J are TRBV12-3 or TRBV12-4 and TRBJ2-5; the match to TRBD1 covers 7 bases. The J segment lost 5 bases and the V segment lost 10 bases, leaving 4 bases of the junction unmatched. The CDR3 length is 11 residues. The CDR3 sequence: CATTRGETQYF. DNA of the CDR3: TGTGCCACCACCAGGGGGGAGACCCAGTACTTC.

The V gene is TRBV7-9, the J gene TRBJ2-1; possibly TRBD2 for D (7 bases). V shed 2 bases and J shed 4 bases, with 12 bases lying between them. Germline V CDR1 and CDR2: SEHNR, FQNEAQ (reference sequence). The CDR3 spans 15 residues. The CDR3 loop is CASSLTKGGYNEQFF. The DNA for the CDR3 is TGTGCCAGCAGCTTAACGAAGGGGGGGTACAATGAGCAGTTCTTC.

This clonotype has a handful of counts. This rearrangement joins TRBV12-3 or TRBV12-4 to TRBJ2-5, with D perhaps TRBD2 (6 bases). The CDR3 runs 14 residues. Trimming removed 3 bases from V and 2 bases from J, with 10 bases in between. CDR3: CASSFTAGQETQYF. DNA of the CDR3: TGTGCCAGCAGTTTTACCGCGGGACAAGAGACCCAGTACTTC.

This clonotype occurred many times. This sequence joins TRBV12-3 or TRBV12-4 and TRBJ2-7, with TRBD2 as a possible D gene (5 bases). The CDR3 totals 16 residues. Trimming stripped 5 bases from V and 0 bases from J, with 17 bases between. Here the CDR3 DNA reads TGTGCCAGCAGTGTCTGGGGAGCGCCCTACTCCTACGAGCAGTACTTC. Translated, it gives CASSVWGAPYSYEQYF.

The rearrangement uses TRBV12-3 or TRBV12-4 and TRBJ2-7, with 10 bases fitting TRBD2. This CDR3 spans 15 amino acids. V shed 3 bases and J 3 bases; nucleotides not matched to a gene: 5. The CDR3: CASSFSASGSYEQYF. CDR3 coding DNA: TGTGCCAGCAGTTTCAGCGCTAGCGGGAGCTACGAGCAGTACTTC.

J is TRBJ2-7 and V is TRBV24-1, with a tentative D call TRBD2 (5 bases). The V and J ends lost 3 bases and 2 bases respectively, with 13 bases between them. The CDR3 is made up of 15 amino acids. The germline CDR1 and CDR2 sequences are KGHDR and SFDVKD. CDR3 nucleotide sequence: TGTGCCACCAGTGATGCCAGCGGACTGACCTACGAGCAGTACTTC. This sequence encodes CATSDASGLTYEQYF.

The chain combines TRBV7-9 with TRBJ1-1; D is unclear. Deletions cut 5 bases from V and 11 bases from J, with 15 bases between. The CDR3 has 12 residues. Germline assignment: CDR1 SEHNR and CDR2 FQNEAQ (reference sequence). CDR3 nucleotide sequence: TGTGCCAGCAGCCCTAGCGGGTGGGAGGCTTTCTTT. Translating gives CASSPSGWEAFF. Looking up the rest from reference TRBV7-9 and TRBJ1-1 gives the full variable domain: DTGVSQNPRHKITKRGQNVTFRCDPISEHNRLYWYRQTLGQGPEFLTYFQNEAQLEKSRLLSDRFSAERPKGSFSTLEIQRTEQGDSAMYLCASSPSGWEAFFGQGTRLTVV.